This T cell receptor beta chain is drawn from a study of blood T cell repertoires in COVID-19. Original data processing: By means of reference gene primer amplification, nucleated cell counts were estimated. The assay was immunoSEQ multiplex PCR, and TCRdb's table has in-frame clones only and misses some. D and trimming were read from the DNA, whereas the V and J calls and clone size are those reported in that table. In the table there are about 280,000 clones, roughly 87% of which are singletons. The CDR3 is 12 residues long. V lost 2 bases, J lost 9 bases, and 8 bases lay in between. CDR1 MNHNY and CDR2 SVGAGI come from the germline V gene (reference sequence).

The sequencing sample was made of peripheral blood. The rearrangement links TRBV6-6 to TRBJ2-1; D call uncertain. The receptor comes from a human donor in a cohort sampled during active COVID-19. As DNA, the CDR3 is TGTGCCAGCAGTTACGAGGTGGGTGAGCAGTTCTTC. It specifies CASSYEVGEQFF.